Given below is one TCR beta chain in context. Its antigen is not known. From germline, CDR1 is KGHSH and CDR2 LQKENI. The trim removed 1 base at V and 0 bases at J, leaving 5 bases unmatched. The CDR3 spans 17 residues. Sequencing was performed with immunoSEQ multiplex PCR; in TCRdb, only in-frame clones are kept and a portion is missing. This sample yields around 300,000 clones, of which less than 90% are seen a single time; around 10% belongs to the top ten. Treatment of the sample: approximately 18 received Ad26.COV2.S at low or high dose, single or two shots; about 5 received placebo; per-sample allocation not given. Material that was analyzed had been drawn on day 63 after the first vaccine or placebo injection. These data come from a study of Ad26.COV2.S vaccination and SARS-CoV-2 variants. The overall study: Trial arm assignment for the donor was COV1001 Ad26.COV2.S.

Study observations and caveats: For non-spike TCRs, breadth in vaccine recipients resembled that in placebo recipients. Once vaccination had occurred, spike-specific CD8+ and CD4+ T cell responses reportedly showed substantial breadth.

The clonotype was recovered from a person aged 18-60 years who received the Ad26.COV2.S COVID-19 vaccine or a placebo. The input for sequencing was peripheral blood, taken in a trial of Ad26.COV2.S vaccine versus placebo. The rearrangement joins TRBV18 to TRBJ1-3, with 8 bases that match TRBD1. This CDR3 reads CASSPQWGQDSGNTIYF. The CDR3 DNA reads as TGTGCCAGCTCACCACAATGGGGACAGGACTCTGGAAACACCATATATTTT.